This T cell receptor beta chain emerged from a study of blood T cell repertoires in COVID-19 (dated by TCRdb to about 2020). Regarding the complete study: Samples from collaborators originated in the United States, Italy and Spain and spanned both the acute and convalescent phases of COVID-19. Deeply sampled blood TCRbeta repertoires from subjects exposed to, actively infected with, or recovered from COVID-19 were included in the dataset. The prospective study material was composed of cDNA or gDNA derived from T cells, B-cell-depleted T cells, or PBMCs. Sample metadata almost always included a de-identified subject ID, COVID-19 status, age in years and sex. Where HLA class I and class II types were available, the types were taken from metadata supplied by the sample provider, not from assay-based typing. The repertoires were made available in a free public database intended to serve as a resource for research on the immune response to SARS-CoV-2. Samples came from the ongoing ImmuneRACE study (first 160 participants) plus 1,254 subjects from 6 global collaborators. General conclusions and limits of the study: The amount of clinical and demographic metadata varied by source and participant and was provided uncurated.

The CDR3 numbers 12 residues from cysteine through phenylalanine. The retained sequence is limited to the CDR3, 36 bases, with the frame set at the first base. V is shortened by 7 bases, J by 7 bases, and the region joining them spans 11 bases. CDR1 and CDR2, looked up from the germline V gene, are SGHRS and YFSETQ. Enrolling through a virtual design, the prospective study's participants ranged in age from roughly 18 to 100 years and lived across roughly 23 United States geographic areas. In the prospective study, cohorts were assigned on the basis of participant-reported clinical history obtained from a screening survey and a study questionnaire. Exposed participants had been in contact, within 2 weeks of entering the study, with a person who had a PCR-confirmed or clinician-diagnosed case of COVID-19. In the prospective study, whole blood, serum and a nasopharyngeal or oropharyngeal swab were collected from each participant by mobile phlebotomists. Participants in the prospective study had the option to provide additional blood draws and questionnaires over a roughly 2-month period. Prospective study blood samples were shipped either frozen or at room temperature before DNA extraction.

TCRbeta CDR3 regions were amplified from genomic DNA using the immunoSEQ Assay, a bias-controlled multiplex PCR. The authors' analysis ran thus. Within the assay, amplification of reference gene primers was used to estimate how many nucleated cells each sample contained. Sequence reads were collapsed and filtered to measure the absolute abundance of every unique TCRbeta CDR3 rearrangement. For each sample, productive Simpson clonality was calculated by taking the square root of Simpson's diversity index across productive rearrangements. The immuneACCESS repertoire file appears here via TCRdb, limited to in-frame rearrangements. These files lack a portion of the clones; in checked studies, under half of the deficit traces to unresolved V genes, and the cause of the others is not known. For V, J and clone size, that table is used; D and trimming come from the DNA. For this sample there are about 190,000 clones; 84% appear just once. The top ten clones comprise about 3.2% of the sample.

A remark on this clone: Its antigen has not been determined. No base quality values were provided; no much bigger clone lies one nucleotide off.

The chain links TRBV5-1 with TRBJ1-4; TRBD1 is possibly the D segment (6 matching bases). Sequencing used PBMCs or T cells enriched from blood (not recorded which). This TCR came from a woman aged 30 to 39 who had been exposed to COVID-19. The CDR3 is CASGGAGEKLFF. The sequence in DNA is TGCGCCAGCGGGGGCGCCGGTGAAAAACTGTTTTTT.